This TCR beta chain was recovered during a study of glioma-infiltrating T cells. The CDR3 loop spans 16 amino acids. Germline V CDR1 and CDR2: MNHNS, SASEGT. The V segment lost 10 bases and the J segment 4 bases; nucleotides outside the gene matches: 17. The iRepertoire nested amplicon-rescue multiplex PCR amplified TCR alpha and beta CDR3s from RNA. TCRdb itself ran the multiplex PCR reads through MiXCR, one entry per CDR3 protein. The profile covers about 400,000 distinct CDR3 sequences, with 41% appearing a single time and more than 10% taken by the ten largest. Many counts were recorded for this clonotype.

The source material was glioma tissue, nonneoplastic brain tissue, or PBMCs (not recorded which). The receptor comes from a human donor with low-grade glioma or glioblastoma, undergoing nonglioma brain surgery, or in good health (not recorded which). V usage is TRBV6-1 and J usage is TRBJ1-1; 8 bases are shared with TRBD1. The CDR3 coding sequence is TGTGCCATCCGGGGGGGGCAGGGGGCCGGGCGCACTGAAGCTTTCTTT. Its translation: CAIRGGQGAGRTEAFF.